The 4 T cell receptor beta chains reported below all come from one sample, sequenced in a study of T cell responses to AZD1222 COVID-19 vaccine. The protocol was immunoSEQ multiplex PCR, while the TCRdb copy is restricted to in-frame clones and leaves out a portion. The table lists about 76,000 clones, approximately 80% of them singletons, with roughly 28% in the top ten. Material: peripheral blood, obtained 28 days after the second dose of the MenACWY control vaccine. The source of these receptors is an adult who received the MenACWY meningococcal vaccine as a control.

This clone was detected once. The chain couples TRBV18 to TRBJ1-6; the D gene is possibly TRBD1 (5 bases). CDR3 length equals 13 residues. Germline V gene lookup returns CDR1 KGHSH and CDR2 LQKENI. V was clipped by 3 bases and J by 8 bases, with 8 bases between them. The chain's CDR3 is CASSPGRDSPLHF. DNA for the CDR3: TGTGCCAGCTCACCGGGACGGGATTCACCCCTCCACTTT.

This chain links TRBV6-5 with TRBJ2-2; D not resolved. V lost 6 bases and J 3 bases, leaving 11 bases between the germline ends. The CDR3 covers 14 residues. CDR1 and CDR2 (germline): MNHEY, SVGAGI. The chain's CDR3 is CASSAARDTGELFF. The DNA of the CDR3 is TGTGCCAGCAGCGCGGCTAGGGACACCGGGGAGCTGTTTTTT.

The genes are TRBV6-2 or TRBV6-3 and TRBJ2-7; maybe TRBD1 (5 bases). The V and J ends lost 2 bases and 2 bases respectively, with 7 bases between them. Germline loops: CDR1 MNHEY, CDR2 SVGEGT. The CDR3 consists of 13 residues. CDR3 loop: CASSYQGTYEQYF. CDR3 coding DNA: TGTGCCAGCAGTTACCAGGGAACCTACGAGCAGTACTTC.

This rearrangement joins TRBV15 to TRBJ1-6; 10 nucleotides align to TRBD1. The CDR3 totals 17 residues. The V gene's germline CDR1 is LNHNV and CDR2 YYDKDF (reference sequence). With V trimmed by 5 bases and J by 1 base, 5 bases remained unmatched. This CDR3 is CATSGDRGRSYNSPLHF. The CDR3 DNA reads TGTGCCACCAGCGGCGACAGGGGGCGATCCTATAATTCACCCCTCCACTTT.